This is a list of T cell receptor beta chains from one sample in a study of vaccination and CD4 T cells after COVID-19. MiXCR was run by TCRdb on the PCR reads, yielding one entry per CDR3 protein. Of more than 20,000 distinct CDR3 sequences listed, approximately 48% were seen once; the top ten hold approximately 4.5%. For these TCRs, the target antigens are not known. Sequenced sample: CD4+ T cells from blood, cultured in vitro. These TCRs come from a human donor who had recovered from COVID-19. Each CDR3 is given with its conserved first and last residue. The order of the fields is D gene, V gene, J gene, clone size, CDR3 DNA, CDR3 protein. The D gene is left open where the match is weak. Clone size appears in some rows only: once, few, many, or a class for an expanded clone.

d_call: .; v_call: TRBV20-1; j_call: TRBJ1-5; clone_size: .; cdr3_nt: TGCAGTGCCCGACCCCCGGGGGAGGGCAATCAGCCCCAGCATTTT; cdr3_aa: CSARPPGEGNQPQHF
d_call: TRBD2; v_call: TRBV2; j_call: TRBJ2-7; clone_size: .; cdr3_nt: TGTGCCAGCATTCCCGGACTAGCGGGGGGGTACGAGCAGTACTTC; cdr3_aa: CASIPGLAGGYEQYF
d_call: TRBD2; v_call: TRBV20-1; j_call: TRBJ2-3; clone_size: few; cdr3_nt: TGCAGTGCTAGCCCAGCGGGGTTCACAGATACGCAGTATTTT; cdr3_aa: CSASPAGFTDTQYF
d_call: TRBD1; v_call: TRBV7-3; j_call: TRBJ1-2; clone_size: .; cdr3_nt: TGTGCCAGCAGCACCGGACAGGGCCTTGGGGGCTACACCTTC; cdr3_aa: CASSTGQGLGGYTF
d_call: .; v_call: TRBV11-3; j_call: TRBJ1-6; clone_size: few; cdr3_nt: TGTGCCAGCAGCCCAGTCTCAGGGGCCAATAATTCACCCCTCCACTTT; cdr3_aa: CASSPVSGANNSPLHF
d_call: TRBD1; v_call: TRBV6-1; j_call: TRBJ2-5; clone_size: few; cdr3_nt: TGTGCCAGCAGTACGGACAGGGGGGGTGAGACCCAGTACTTC; cdr3_aa: CASSTDRGGETQYF
d_call: .; v_call: TRBV7-2; j_call: TRBJ1-1; clone_size: .; cdr3_nt: TGTGCCAGCAGCTTAGGATGGAGGCGGGGCCAGACGAACACTGAAGCTTTCTTT; cdr3_aa: CASSLGWRRGQTNTEAFF
d_call: .; v_call: TRBV18; j_call: TRBJ2-3; clone_size: .; cdr3_nt: TGTGCCAGCTCACCGATTGAAGGGGTCAACACAGATACGCAGTATTTT; cdr3_aa: CASSPIEGVNTDTQYF
d_call: .; v_call: TRBV10-3; j_call: TRBJ1-3; clone_size: .; cdr3_nt: TGTGCCATCGGTGACGGGACACCTACTGGAAACACCATATATTTT; cdr3_aa: CAIGDGTPTGNTIYF
d_call: .; v_call: TRBV18; j_call: TRBJ1-1; clone_size: .; cdr3_nt: TGTGCCAGCTCACCACGAGACGGGAGATTGAACACTGAAGCTTTCTTT; cdr3_aa: CASSPRDGRLNTEAFF
d_call: .; v_call: TRBV6-1; j_call: TRBJ1-5; clone_size: .; cdr3_nt: TGTGCCAGCAGTCCCCCCGCCGGAGCATATAGCAATCAGCCCCAGCATTTT; cdr3_aa: CASSPPAGAYSNQPQHF
d_call: TRBD2; v_call: TRBV7-2; j_call: TRBJ2-1; clone_size: .; cdr3_nt: TGTGCCAGCAGCTTAGCCGGGACTAGCGGGGGGGCCTTCTACAATGAGCAGTTCTTC; cdr3_aa: CASSLAGTSGGAFYNEQFF
d_call: TRBD1; v_call: TRBV20-1; j_call: TRBJ2-7; clone_size: .; cdr3_nt: TGCAGTGCTAGTGGGACAGGGTACGAGCAGTACTTC; cdr3_aa: CSASGTGYEQYF
d_call: .; v_call: TRBV7-2; j_call: TRBJ1-3; clone_size: .; cdr3_nt: TGTGCCAGCAGCCCTCGGGGAGGAAACTCTGGAAACACCATATATTTT; cdr3_aa: CASSPRGGNSGNTIYF
d_call: TRBD1; v_call: TRBV6-2/TRBV6-3; j_call: TRBJ2-7; clone_size: .; cdr3_nt: TGTGCCAGCAGTCAGGGACAGGCCCAGAACTTC; cdr3_aa: CASSQGQAQNF
d_call: TRBD1; v_call: TRBV6-1; j_call: TRBJ1-2; clone_size: .; cdr3_nt: TGTGCCAGCAGTCGCGGACAGGGAGGTGGTGGCTACACCTTC; cdr3_aa: CASSRGQGGGGYTF
d_call: .; v_call: TRBV2; j_call: TRBJ2-4; clone_size: .; cdr3_nt: TGTGCCAGCAGCCGAGATGGGGGAGCCAAAAACATTCAGTACTTC; cdr3_aa: CASSRDGGAKNIQYF
d_call: .; v_call: TRBV7-6; j_call: TRBJ2-3; clone_size: .; cdr3_nt: TGTGCCAGCAGCTTATACTCCGATACGCAGTATTTT; cdr3_aa: CASSLYSDTQYF
d_call: .; v_call: TRBV7-3; j_call: TRBJ2-2; clone_size: few; cdr3_nt: TGTGCCAGCAGCCCTCGTCAGCCGGCGAACACCGGGGAGCTGTTTTTT; cdr3_aa: CASSPRQPANTGELFF
d_call: .; v_call: TRBV7-6; j_call: TRBJ2-7; clone_size: few; cdr3_nt: TGTGCCAGCAGCTTAAACTTGGGCTCGCAATACGAGCAGTACTTC; cdr3_aa: CASSLNLGSQYEQYF
d_call: TRBD1; v_call: TRBV5-8; j_call: TRBJ1-5; clone_size: .; cdr3_nt: TGTGCCAGCAGGGACAGGGGATATAGCAATCAGCCCCAGCATTTT; cdr3_aa: CASRDRGYSNQPQHF
d_call: TRBD1; v_call: TRBV28; j_call: TRBJ2-7; clone_size: .; cdr3_nt: TGTGCCAGCACCCAGGGGGCTAGAGCCTACGAGCAGTACTTC; cdr3_aa: CASTQGARAYEQYF
d_call: .; v_call: TRBV11-2; j_call: TRBJ2-7; clone_size: .; cdr3_nt: TGTGCCAGCAGCTTGCCGCAGATGGTCTACGAGCAGTACTTC; cdr3_aa: CASSLPQMVYEQYF
d_call: .; v_call: TRBV2; j_call: TRBJ2-2; clone_size: .; cdr3_nt: TGTGCCGGGAATCCGCGTGGGGAGGCCGGGGAGCTGTTTTTT; cdr3_aa: CAGNPRGEAGELFF
d_call: .; v_call: TRBV24-1; j_call: TRBJ2-3; clone_size: .; cdr3_nt: TGTGCCACCAGTGAGCATCAGGGGGGTCCGGATACGCAGTATTTT; cdr3_aa: CATSEHQGGPDTQYF
d_call: .; v_call: TRBV19; j_call: TRBJ1-6; clone_size: few; cdr3_nt: TGTGCCTCCGGGGGAATCTCCTATAATTCACCCCTCCACTTT; cdr3_aa: CASGGISYNSPLHF
d_call: .; v_call: TRBV15; j_call: TRBJ2-3; clone_size: .; cdr3_nt: TGTGCCACCAGCAGAGGGACAGCCGCAGATACGCAGTATTTT; cdr3_aa: CATSRGTAADTQYF